Each of the 32 T cell receptor beta chains below was sequenced from the same sample in a study of T cells in Graves' hyperthyroidism and ophthalmopathy. TCR beta CDR3 sequences were amplified from RNA transcripts. HTBI primers drove first-round RT-PCR of the TCR CDR3. TCRdb reprocessed the multiplex PCR reads with MiXCR, giving one entry per CDR3 protein. The repertoire consists of 400,000 to 600,000 distinct CDR3 sequences, with roughly 20% occurring once and the leading ten covering less than 30%. The sequencing sample was made of blood. The receptors derive from a man aged 18 to 30 with Graves' hyperthyroidism.

The chain links TRBV12-3 or TRBV12-4 to TRBJ2-7; 9 bases agree with TRBD2. Losses at the gene ends were 6 bases for V and 2 bases for J; bases not matched to a gene: 5. The CDR3 is 14 amino acids. This CDR3 is CASSGTSTTYEQYF. The CDR3, as DNA: TGTGCCAGCAGCGGGACTAGCACCACCTACGAGCAGTACTTC.

This clonotype was observed a few times. The chain uses TRBV28 and TRBJ2-4; unclear D gene. The CDR3 totals 10 residues. V gave up 10 bases and J gave up 8 bases, with 9 bases separating them. Germline assignment: CDR1 MDHEN and CDR2 SYDVKM. CDR3 loop: CATALDIQYF. The CDR3 nucleotides are TGTGCCACCGCCTTGGACATTCAGTACTTC. Based on the CDR3 plus reference TRBV28 and TRBJ2-4, the full variable domain is DVKVTQSSRYLVKRTGEKVFLECVQDMDHENMFWYRQDPGLGLRLIYFSYDVKMKEKGDIPEGYSVSREKKERFSLILESASTNQTSMYLCATALDIQYFGAGTRLSVL.

This clonotype was recorded many times. The chain couples TRBV7-2 to TRBJ1-2; no clear D gene. The CDR3 covers 13 residues. The germline gives CDR1 SGHTA, CDR2 FQGNSA. With 5 bases removed from V and 0 bases from J, the gap between germline ends came to 7 bases. The CDR3 here is CASSPDTNYGYTF. As DNA, the CDR3 is TGTGCCAGCAGCCCTGACACTAACTATGGCTACACCTTC.

This clonotype has just a few counts. Compared with germline, one end of the junction differs, possibly owing to a read error. The chain links TRBV12-3 or TRBV12-4 to TRBJ2-4, with TRBD2 matching 8 bases. This CDR3 has 18 amino acids. The CDR3 region has the DNA TGTGCCAGCAGTCACCCCTTTAGCGGGGAATTAGCCAAAAACATTAAGTACTTC. Protein product: CASSHPFSGELAKNIKYF.

At least ten counts were recorded for this clonotype. This rearrangement joins TRBV28 to TRBJ2-7, with TRBD2 as a possible D gene (6 bases). V lost 1 base to trimming and J lost 6 bases, with 16 bases between them. This CDR3 has 15 residues. From germline, CDR1 is MDHEN and CDR2 SYDVKM. CDR3 loop: CASSLLGSPGLEQYF. DNA for the CDR3: TGTGCCAGCAGTTTATTGGGCTCCCCGGGACTCGAGCAGTACTTC.

This clonotype was found many times. This sequence joins TRBV28 and TRBJ1-1; 9 nucleotides agree with TRBD1. The CDR3 loop spans 14 amino acids. Germline V gene data show CDR1 as MDHEN and CDR2 as SYDVKM. The trim removed 3 bases at V and 8 bases at J, leaving 7 bases unmatched. The CDR3 DNA is TGTGCCAGCAGTTTCTGGACAGGGGATGGGGAAGCTTTCTTT. It is translated as CASSFWTGDGEAFF.

Many counts were recorded for this clonotype. The chain links TRBV29-1 to TRBJ1-1, with D unresolved. CDR3 size: 12 residues. V was shortened by 1 base and J by 6 bases, with 9 bases between the two germline ends. From germline, CDR1 is SQVTM and CDR2 ANQGSEA. The CDR3 nucleotides are TGCAGCGTTGAAGGGGCTAATCCTGAAGCTTTCTTT. Translated, it gives CSVEGANPEAFF.

This clonotype showed up many times. The rearrangement joins TRBV10-3 to TRBJ2-7; either TRBD1 or TRBD2 may supply D (5 bases each). V was clipped by 8 bases and J by 6 bases, with 14 bases between them. Germline V CDR1 and CDR2: ENHRY, SYGVKD. The CDR3 contains 12 residues. The CDR3 reads CAIGTQSIEQYF. CDR3 coding DNA: TGTGCCATCGGGACGCAATCGATCGAGCAGTACTTC.

Notes on this clonotype: Relative to the germline gene, one junction end is altered; a read error may explain this. V usage is TRBV6-1 and J usage is TRBJ2-7; 9 bases are shared with TRBD2. This CDR3 is built from 14 residues. CDR1 is MNHNS, CDR2 SASEGT, per germline. The DNA of the CDR3 is TGTGCCAGCAGTAAAGCGGGGGGTTTTTACGAGCAGTACTTC. Translation: CASSKAGGFYEQYF.

There are many counts of this clonotype. The chain is built from TRBV25-1 and TRBJ1-6, with 8 nucleotides matching TRBD1. Germline CDR1 is MGHDK and CDR2 is SYGVNS. V lost 6 bases, J lost 8 bases, and 6 bases stayed unmatched. This CDR3 comprises 14 residues. The CDR3 loop reads CASRDRALHSPLHF. The CDR3 bases are TGTGCCAGCAGGGACAGGGCGTTACATTCACCCCTCCACTTT.

This clonotype was picked up a small number of times. The chain combines TRBV18 with TRBJ1-2; a weak D match, TRBD1 (5 bases). Germline V CDR1 and CDR2: KGHSH, LQKENI. The CDR3 has 15 residues. Trimming shortened V by 5 bases and J by 4 bases, and 17 bases separated the two germline ends. The CDR3 region has the DNA TGTGCCAGCTCAGAAGGGGCAGGCGAGATCTATGGCTACACCTTC. Its protein product is CASSEGAGEIYGYTF.

This clonotype was seen a few times. The V call is TRBV28, the J call TRBJ1-6; D not resolved. The CDR3 has 13 amino acids. Per germline, CDR1 MDHEN and CDR2 SYDVKM. The V gene lost 1 base and the J gene lost 7 bases, with 5 bases spanning the gap. The CDR3 region is CASSLFGNSPLHF. In DNA form, the CDR3 reads TGTGCCAGCAGTTTATTCGGGAATTCACCCCTCCACTTT.

This clonotype has a count of ten or more. The V gene is TRBV28, the J gene TRBJ1-1; D gene unclear. CDR3 length equals 11 residues. Trimming took off 5 bases at V and 8 bases at J, with 9 bases between the two ends. Germline values: CDR1 MDHEN, CDR2 SYDVKM. CDR3 DNA: TGTGCCAGCAGTCTAGAGACAGAAGCTTTCTTT. This sequence encodes CASSLETEAFF.

The chain employs TRBV10-1 and TRBJ2-5; 9 nucleotides line up with TRBD2. The CDR3 has 16 amino acids. V shed 1 base and J 5 bases; nucleotides not matched to a gene: 8. Germline CDR1 reads WNHNN; CDR2 reads SYGVQD (reference sequence). The DNA for the CDR3 is TGCGCCAGCAGTGAGTTACGAGCGGGAGGCCCTGAGACCCAGTACTTC. Amino acid sequence: CASSELRAGGPETQYF.

This clonotype was observed once. No conserved phenylalanine or tryptophan ends this CDR3, so it is likely a read error. This chain joins TRBV6-5 and TRBJ1-1, with no clear D. The CDR3 has 16 amino acids. The V gene lost 0 bases and the J gene lost 2 bases, with 13 bases spanning the gap. The germline V gene encodes CDR1 MNHEY and CDR2 SVGAGI. The CDR3 here is CASSYSARQPNTEAFS. CDR3 DNA: TGTGCCAGCAGTTACTCTGCTCGACAACCTAACACTGAAGCTTTCTCT.

This clonotype was observed a few times. This rearrangement joins TRBV6-1 to TRBJ2-5, with D possibly TRBD1 on 5 matching bases. Germline V gene data show CDR1 as MNHNS and CDR2 as SASEGT. This CDR3 contains 12 residues. Trimming left V 4 bases short and J 5 bases short, with 8 bases between. CDR3 DNA: TGTGCCAGCAGTGCAGGGTGGGAGACCCAGTACTTC. It specifies CASSAGWETQYF.

This clonotype was seen only a few times. The rearrangement joins TRBV3-1 to TRBJ1-2; 8 bases map to TRBD1. V trimming: 6 bases; J trimming: 2 bases; junction bases outside the gene matches: 5. Germline V lookup: CDR1 LGHDT, CDR2 YNNKEL (reference sequence). CDR3 size: 14 residues. The DNA of the CDR3 is TGTGCCAGCAGTCGGACAGGGCCGAACTATGGCTACACCTTC. This encodes CASSRTGPNYGYTF.

The rearrangement links TRBV12-3 or TRBV12-4 to TRBJ2-5, with a weak D call TRBD2 (6 bases). The CDR3 length is 15 residues. V was cut by 6 bases and J by 5 bases, with 19 bases left in between. The DNA of the CDR3 is TGTGCCAGCAGCCAGGGCCGCGGACGGGGGGAGACCCAGTACTTC. Translated: CASSQGRGRGETQYF.

This clonotype has at least ten counts. The chain is built from TRBV6-6 and TRBJ1-1; D is undetermined. The CDR3 covers 13 residues. V was trimmed by 5 bases and J by 1 base, leaving 8 bases between them. CDR1 and CDR2 (germline): MNHNY, SVGAGI (reference sequence). CDR3 region: CASSQPGNTEAFF. The CDR3 DNA sequence: TGTGCCAGCAGTCAGCCCGGGAACACTGAAGCTTTCTTT.

This clonotype was seen a handful of times. This rearrangement joins TRBV19 to TRBJ2-6, with 7 bases identical to TRBD1. The germline V gene has CDR1 LNHDA and CDR2 SQIVND (reference sequence). Trimming took 10 bases from V and 4 from J; bases not matched to a gene: 10. This CDR3 region has 15 residues. CDR3: CATNRGLAGANVLTF. The CDR3 nucleotides are TGTGCCACGAACAGGGGCCTTGCCGGGGCCAACGTCCTGACTTTC.

This clonotype was counted many times. The CDR3, as DNA: TGTGCCAGCAGCCCCTGGACATATGGAAACACCATATATTTT. Amino acids: CASSPWTYGNTIYF. The gene calls are TRBV28 and TRBJ1-3, with D possibly being TRBD1 (5 bases). The V end was cut by 6 bases, the J end by 3 bases, with 12 bases between. The CDR3 totals 14 residues. Germline values: CDR1 MDHEN, CDR2 SYDVKM. The variable domain in full, completed from reference TRBV28 and TRBJ1-3, reads DVKVTQSSRYLVKRTGEKVFLECVQDMDHENMFWYRQDPGLGLRLIYFSYDVKMKEKGDIPEGYSVSREKKERFSLILESASTNQTSMYLCASSPWTYGNTIYFGEGSWLTVV.

The chain has TRBV15 and TRBJ1-5, with D tentatively TRBD1 (6 bases). V was cut by 3 bases and J by 0 bases, with 9 bases left in between. The CDR3 sequence is 15 residues long. Germline CDR1 reads LNHNV; CDR2 reads YYDKDF (reference sequence). CDR3 nucleotides: TGTGCCACCAGCAGTAAGGGGGATAGCAATCAGCCCCAGCATTTT. Its translation is CATSSKGDSNQPQHF.

This clonotype was counted at least ten times. The chain uses TRBV6-1 and TRBJ2-7; TRBD1 matches at 7 bases. CDR1 is MNHNS and CDR2 is SASEGT in the germline V gene. The V and J ends lost 6 bases and 12 bases, in that order; junction bases with no gene match: 14. The CDR3 spans 13 residues. The CDR3 DNA follows: TGTGCCAGCAGCGAACTAGAGGGGGCAAGGCGGTACTTC. Amino acid sequence: CASSELEGARRYF.

This chain joins TRBV20-1 and TRBJ2-5; D might be TRBD2 (6 bases). V gave up 2 bases and J gave up 8 bases, with 18 bases separating them. The germline V gene encodes CDR1 DFQATT and CDR2 SNEGSKA (reference sequence). The CDR3 sequence is 14 residues long. The CDR3 loop reads CSARPNGEEGTQYF. CDR3 in DNA: TGCAGTGCTAGACCCAACGGGGAGGAGGGAACCCAGTACTTC.

This clonotype was seen many times. The chain links TRBV28 to TRBJ2-7, with 10 bases lining up with TRBD2. CDR1 MDHEN and CDR2 SYDVKM come from the germline V gene. This CDR3 comprises 15 residues. V trimming: 6 bases; J trimming: 3 bases; junction bases outside the gene matches: 8. This chain's CDR3 is CASRPTRTSGYEQYF. The CDR3 nucleotides read TGTGCCAGCAGGCCGACCCGGACTAGCGGCTACGAGCAGTACTTC.

This clonotype has at least ten counts. The chain links TRBV30 to TRBJ2-7; D is undetermined. Germline-derived CDR1 and CDR2 are GTSNPN and SVGIG (reference sequence). CDR3 size: 13 residues. Trimming took off 3 bases at V and 1 base at J, with 10 bases between the two ends. The chain's CDR3 is CAWRSGRSYEQYF. The CDR3 DNA reads TGTGCCTGGAGGAGTGGGCGGTCCTACGAGCAGTACTTC.

This clonotype was observed many times. The chain combines TRBV7-2 with TRBJ1-5, with TRBD1 as a possible D gene (5 bases). V shed 5 bases and J shed 11 bases, with 22 bases lying between them. There are 15 residues in the CDR3. Germline V gene sequence: CDR1 SGHTA, CDR2 FQGNSA. CDR3 nucleotides: TGTGCCAGCAGCCCACGGGTCGGGGCCCCCGTAGCCCAGCATTTT. This gives the protein CASSPRVGAPVAQHF.

This clonotype was recorded at least ten times. This chain uses TRBV27 with TRBJ2-7; D tentatively fits TRBD1 or TRBD2 (6 bases each). Looked up from germline, CDR1 is MNHEY and CDR2 is SMNVEV (reference sequence). CDR3 size: 17 residues. Trimming took 0 bases from V and 2 from J, leaving 17 bases between them. CDR3 nucleotides: TGTGCCAGCAGTTTATCGGGGGGTGAGGGGGTGCCCTACGAGCAGTACTTC. It is translated as CASSLSGGEGVPYEQYF.

This chain connects TRBV19 to TRBJ2-2, with 11 bases that match TRBD2. V lost 5 bases to trimming and J lost 1 base; unmatched junction nucleotides: 3. This CDR3 is 16 amino acids long. CDR1 LNHDA and CDR2 SQIVND come from the germline V gene (reference sequence). The chain's CDR3 is CASSVGLAGNTGELFF. The CDR3 nucleotides read TGTGCCAGTAGTGTCGGACTAGCGGGGAACACCGGGGAGCTGTTTTTT.

V usage is TRBV27 and J usage is TRBJ1-1, with D tentatively TRBD1 (6 bases). Germline CDR1 reads MNHEY; CDR2 reads SMNVEV (reference sequence). The CDR3 totals 16 residues. V was cut by 3 bases and J by 1 base, with 15 bases left in between. The CDR3 DNA follows: TGTGCCAGCAGTTTCACACAACAGGGCTCGAACACTGAAGCTTTCTTT. It yields the protein CASSFTQQGSNTEAFF.

This clonotype was seen a few times. The chain uses TRBV6-1 and TRBJ2-5; 12 nucleotides align to TRBD2. This CDR3 has 15 amino acids. V shed 7 bases and J 2 bases; nucleotides not matched to a gene: 5. Germline CDR1 MNHNS, CDR2 SASEGT. CDR3 sequence reads: CASTTSGGPQETQYF. CDR3 bases: TGTGCCAGCACTACTAGCGGGGGGCCTCAAGAGACCCAGTACTTC.

The table lists this clonotype with a few counts. This sequence joins TRBV12-3 or TRBV12-4 and TRBJ2-7, with 10 nucleotides matching TRBD2. V was pared by 4 bases and J by 6 bases, with 3 bases of the junction left unmatched. This CDR3 is 13 amino acids long. CDR3 bases: TGTGCCAGCAGTTGGGGACTAGCGACCGAGCAGTACTTC. This gives the protein CASSWGLATEQYF.